A single TCR beta chain is shown here with its context. Trimming removed 2 bases from V and 1 base from J; junction bases left unmatched: 11. Germline CDR1 is MDHEN and CDR2 is SYDVKM. The length of the CDR3 is 18 residues. The sample belongs to a study of blood T cell repertoires in COVID-19. Study context: The origin of the acute and convalescent COVID-19 samples was the United States, Italy and Spain. T cells, B-cell-depleted T cells, or PBMCs provided the cDNA or gDNA that served as material.

Source study methods: Estimation of nucleated cell counts relied on the amplification of reference gene primers. Using immunoSEQ multiplex PCR, the repertoire was profiled, and TCRdb retains in-frame clones only, with some absent. V, J and clone size derive from that table, while D and trimming were established from the DNA sequence. The sample consists of about 47,000 clones, about four fifths of them appearing once. The sequencing sample was made of peripheral blood. This TCR derives from a man aged 45-65 years with acute or convalescent COVID-19. This chain joins TRBV28 and TRBJ1-2; 9 bases agree with TRBD1. The CDR3 sequence is CASSLGSGQGMSNYGYTF. CDR3 bases: TGTGCCAGCAGTTTAGGGTCGGGACAGGGAATGAGTAACTATGGCTACACCTTC.